This T cell receptor (beta chain) was found in a study of blood T cell repertoires in COVID-19. Study-wide background: Samples of COVID-19 (acute and convalescent) were obtained from the United States, Italy and Spain.

Per the original data handling: The authors estimated nucleated cell counts from reference gene primer amplification. TCRdb's table, derived via immunoSEQ multiplex PCR, lists solely in-frame clones and lacks some. The V and J calls and the clone size are those of that table, but D and trimming were determined from the DNA. The table lists about 260,000 clones, approximately 82% of them singletons, with under 2% in the top ten. Trimming shortened V by 1 base and J by 3 bases, and 10 bases separated the two germline ends. Germline-derived CDR1 and CDR2 are KGHSH and LQKENI. The length of the CDR3 is 15 residues.

The sequenced sample was peripheral blood. The V call is TRBV18, the J call TRBJ1-5; D possibly corresponds to TRBD1 (6 bases). The source is a woman aged 80 or over with acute or convalescent COVID-19. In nucleotides, the CDR3 is TGTGCCAGCTCACCACAGACAGGCCCCAATCAGCCCCAGCATTTT. The encoded protein is CASSPQTGPNQPQHF.